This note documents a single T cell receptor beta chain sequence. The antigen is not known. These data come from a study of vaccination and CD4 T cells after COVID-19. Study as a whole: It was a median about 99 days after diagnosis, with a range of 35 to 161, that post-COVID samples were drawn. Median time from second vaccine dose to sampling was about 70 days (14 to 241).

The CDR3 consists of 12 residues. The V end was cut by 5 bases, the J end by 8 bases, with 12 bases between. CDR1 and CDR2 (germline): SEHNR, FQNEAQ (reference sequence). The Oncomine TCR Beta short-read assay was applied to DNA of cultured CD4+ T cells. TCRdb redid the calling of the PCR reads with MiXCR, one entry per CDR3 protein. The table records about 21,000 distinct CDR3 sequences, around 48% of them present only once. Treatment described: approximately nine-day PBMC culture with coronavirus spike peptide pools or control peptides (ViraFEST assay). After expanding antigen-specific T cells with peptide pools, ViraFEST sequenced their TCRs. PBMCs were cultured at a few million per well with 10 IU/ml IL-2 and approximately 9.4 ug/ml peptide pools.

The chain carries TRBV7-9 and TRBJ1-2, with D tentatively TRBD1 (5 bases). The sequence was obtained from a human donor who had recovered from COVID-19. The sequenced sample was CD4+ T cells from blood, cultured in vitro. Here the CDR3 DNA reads TGTGCCAGCAGCCAGGTTGGGGGGGGCTACACCTTC. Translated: CASSQVGGGYTF.